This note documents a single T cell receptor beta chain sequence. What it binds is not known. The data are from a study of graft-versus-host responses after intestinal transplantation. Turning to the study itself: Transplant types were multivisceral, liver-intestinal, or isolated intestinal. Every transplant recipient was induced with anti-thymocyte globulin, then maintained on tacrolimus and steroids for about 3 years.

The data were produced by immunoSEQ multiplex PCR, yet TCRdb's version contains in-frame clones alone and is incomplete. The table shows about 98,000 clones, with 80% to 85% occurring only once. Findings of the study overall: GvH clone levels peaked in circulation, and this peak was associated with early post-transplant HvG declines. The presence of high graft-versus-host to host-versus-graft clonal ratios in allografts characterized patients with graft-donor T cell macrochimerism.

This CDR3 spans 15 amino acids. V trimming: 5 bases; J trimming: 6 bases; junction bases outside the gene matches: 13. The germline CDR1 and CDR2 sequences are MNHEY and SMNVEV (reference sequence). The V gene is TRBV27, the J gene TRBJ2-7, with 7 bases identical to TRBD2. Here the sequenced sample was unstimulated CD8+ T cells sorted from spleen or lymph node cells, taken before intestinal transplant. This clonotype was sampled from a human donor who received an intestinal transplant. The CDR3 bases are TGTGCCAGCAGTCCCCTGACTAGCTCAGACTCCGAGCAGTACTTC. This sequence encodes CASSPLTSSDSEQYF.